The rows below give T cell receptor beta chains drawn from one sample of a study of blood T cell repertoires in COVID-19. Profiling relied on immunoSEQ multiplex PCR, and the TCRdb table lists in-frame clones only, not all of them. There are 90,000 to 110,000 clones in the sample; approximately 90% occur only once, and about 1.1% lies in the top ten. Sequencing was done on a sample of peripheral blood. These receptors originate from a human donor in a cohort sampled during active COVID-19. The CDR3 runs from the conserved cysteine through the conserved F or W. A D gene is named only where the DNA matches it firmly. Some rows have no size entry. The others give once, few or many, or a class for an expanded clone.

d_call: TRBD1; v_call: TRBV5-6; clone_size: once; j_call: TRBJ2-6; cdr3_aa: CASSQPDREGNVLTF; cdr3_nt: TGTGCCAGCAGTCAACCGGACAGGGAAGGCAACGTCCTGACTTTC
d_call: TRBD1; v_call: TRBV18; clone_size: .; j_call: TRBJ2-7; cdr3_aa: CASSPTGDAPYEQYF; cdr3_nt: TGTGCCAGCTCACCAACAGGGGATGCCCCCTACGAGCAGTACTTC
d_call: TRBD1; v_call: TRBV5-4; clone_size: .; j_call: TRBJ2-7; cdr3_aa: CASSLSTGEAEQYF; cdr3_nt: TGTGCCAGCAGCCTATCGACAGGGGAGGCCGAGCAGTACTTC
d_call: TRBD2; v_call: TRBV10-3; clone_size: .; j_call: TRBJ2-7; cdr3_aa: CAIRGLAGDEQYF; cdr3_nt: TGTGCCATCAGGGGACTAGCGGGAGACGAGCAGTACTTC
d_call: TRBD2; v_call: TRBV9; clone_size: .; j_call: TRBJ2-7; cdr3_aa: CASSTSGGFSEQYF; cdr3_nt: TGTGCCAGTTCAACTAGCGGGGGGTTCTCCGAGCAGTACTTC
d_call: TRBD1; v_call: TRBV7-9; clone_size: few; j_call: TRBJ1-6; cdr3_aa: CASSSKEGAHSPLHF; cdr3_nt: TGTGCCAGCAGCTCCAAGGAGGGGGCTCATTCACCCCTCCACTTT
d_call: .; v_call: TRBV2; clone_size: .; j_call: TRBJ2-7; cdr3_aa: CASKYGSYEQYF; cdr3_nt: TGTGCCAGCAAATACGGCTCCTACGAGCAGTACTTC
d_call: TRBD2; v_call: TRBV11-3; clone_size: .; j_call: TRBJ2-1; cdr3_aa: CASSSEGTSGLNEQFF; cdr3_nt: TGTGCCAGCAGCTCGGAGGGGACTAGCGGCCTAAATGAGCAGTTCTTC
d_call: TRBD1; v_call: TRBV5-6; clone_size: .; j_call: TRBJ2-3; cdr3_aa: CASRRVSGGRVGTDTQYF; cdr3_nt: TGTGCCAGCAGACGGGTCTCAGGGGGCAGGGTTGGCACAGATACGCAGTATTTT
d_call: .; v_call: TRBV7-9; clone_size: .; j_call: TRBJ2-7; cdr3_aa: CASSPQGGTTYEQYF; cdr3_nt: TGTGCCAGCAGCCCGCAGGGGGGCACTACCTACGAGCAGTACTTC
d_call: .; v_call: TRBV29-1; clone_size: .; j_call: TRBJ1-6; cdr3_aa: CSVDPPAAIYNSPLHF; cdr3_nt: TGCAGCGTTGATCCCCCGGCGGCCATCTATAATTCACCCCTCCACTTT
d_call: .; v_call: TRBV7-2; clone_size: few; j_call: TRBJ1-6; cdr3_aa: CASSAWVGRNSPLHF; cdr3_nt: TGTGCCAGCAGCGCCTGGGTTGGGAGAAATTCACCCCTCCACTTT
d_call: .; v_call: TRBV3-1/TRBV3-2; clone_size: .; j_call: TRBJ2-7; cdr3_aa: CASSPLGLGGSYEQYF; cdr3_nt: TGTGCCAGCAGCCCCCTAGGTTTGGGAGGCTCCTACGAGCAGTACTTC
d_call: .; v_call: TRBV7-2; clone_size: .; j_call: TRBJ1-1; cdr3_aa: CASSPRRGDTEAFF; cdr3_nt: TGTGCCAGCAGCCCGAGGAGGGGAGACACTGAAGCTTTCTTT
d_call: .; v_call: TRBV4-1; clone_size: .; j_call: TRBJ1-5; cdr3_aa: CASSQTWSGNQPQHF; cdr3_nt: TGCGCCAGCAGTCAAACGTGGTCGGGCAATCAGCCCCAGCATTTT
d_call: .; v_call: TRBV4-2; clone_size: .; j_call: TRBJ2-3; cdr3_aa: CASSQPSGDGLRYF; cdr3_nt: TGTGCCAGCAGCCAACCTTCGGGGGACGGCCTCCGGTATTTT
d_call: TRBD1; v_call: TRBV5-6; clone_size: once; j_call: TRBJ1-2; cdr3_aa: CASSRDRGNYGYTF; cdr3_nt: TGTGCCAGCAGCCGGGACAGAGGAAACTATGGCTACACCTTC
d_call: .; v_call: TRBV9; clone_size: .; j_call: TRBJ1-2; cdr3_aa: CATSGGKNGYTF; cdr3_nt: TGTGCCACTAGCGGGGGGAAAAATGGCTACACCTTC
d_call: TRBD1; v_call: TRBV7-2; clone_size: .; j_call: TRBJ1-2; cdr3_aa: CASSYLGTGIPYGYTF; cdr3_nt: TGTGCCAGCAGCTACCTCGGGACAGGGATTCCCTATGGCTACACCTTC
d_call: .; v_call: TRBV19; clone_size: .; j_call: TRBJ1-2; cdr3_aa: CASHSGSGNRYGYTF; cdr3_nt: TGTGCCAGTCACAGTGGGTCCGGAAATCGGTATGGCTACACCTTC
d_call: .; v_call: TRBV13; clone_size: .; j_call: TRBJ1-1; cdr3_aa: CASSSGRGEAFF; cdr3_nt: TGTGCCAGCAGCTCCGGCCGGGGGGAAGCTTTCTTT
d_call: TRBD1; v_call: TRBV7-9; clone_size: .; j_call: TRBJ1-1; cdr3_aa: CASSLGTGGFMNTEAFF; cdr3_nt: TGTGCCAGCAGCTTGGGCACAGGGGGCTTTATGAACACTGAAGCTTTCTTT
d_call: .; v_call: TRBV29-1; clone_size: few; j_call: TRBJ1-1; cdr3_aa: CSVPGLNTEAFF; cdr3_nt: TGCAGCGTTCCAGGTTTGAACACTGAAGCTTTCTTT
d_call: TRBD1; v_call: TRBV7-9; clone_size: .; j_call: TRBJ1-3; cdr3_aa: CASSTPGQVSINTIYF; cdr3_nt: TGTGCCAGCAGCACACCGGGACAGGTCTCTATAAACACCATATATTTT
d_call: .; v_call: TRBV7-2; clone_size: .; j_call: TRBJ2-7; cdr3_aa: CASRGPGAYEQYF; cdr3_nt: TGTGCCAGCAGGGGGCCAGGGGCGTACGAGCAGTACTTC
d_call: TRBD2; v_call: TRBV2; clone_size: .; j_call: TRBJ2-1; cdr3_aa: CASSERYGSGVYNEQFF; cdr3_nt: TGTGCCAGCAGTGAACGGTATGGTAGCGGGGTGTACAATGAGCAGTTCTTC
d_call: TRBD2; v_call: TRBV5-1; clone_size: .; j_call: TRBJ2-1; cdr3_aa: CASSLGLAGGVTYNEQFF; cdr3_nt: TGCGCCAGCAGCTTGGGACTAGCGGGAGGGGTCACCTACAATGAGCAGTTCTTC
d_call: TRBD1; v_call: TRBV19; clone_size: .; j_call: TRBJ2-2; cdr3_aa: CASSIGTGKYGELFF; cdr3_nt: TGTGCCAGTAGTATTGGGACAGGGAAGTACGGGGAGCTGTTTTTT
d_call: .; v_call: TRBV29-1; clone_size: once; j_call: TRBJ2-3; cdr3_aa: CSVAGRSTDTQYF; cdr3_nt: TGCAGCGTTGCAGGCAGGAGCACAGATACGCAGTATTTT
d_call: .; v_call: TRBV28; clone_size: .; j_call: TRBJ2-3; cdr3_aa: CASSLIGTDTQYF; cdr3_nt: TGTGCCAGCAGTTTAATCGGCACAGATACGCAGTATTTT
d_call: .; v_call: TRBV20-1; clone_size: .; j_call: TRBJ2-7; cdr3_aa: CSAPLGPGQYF; cdr3_nt: TGCAGTGCTCCCTTGGGGCCAGGGCAGTACTTC
d_call: .; v_call: TRBV6-5; clone_size: .; j_call: TRBJ1-1; cdr3_aa: CASSPSRRDTEAFF; cdr3_nt: TGTGCCAGCAGCCCAAGCAGGCGGGACACTGAAGCTTTCTTT
d_call: TRBD2; v_call: TRBV19; clone_size: .; j_call: TRBJ2-2; cdr3_aa: CASTTGGWNTGELFF; cdr3_nt: TGTGCCAGTACGACGGGAGGGTGGAACACCGGGGAGCTGTTTTTT
d_call: .; v_call: TRBV27; clone_size: .; j_call: TRBJ2-4; cdr3_aa: CASSPGSQGGIQYF; cdr3_nt: TGTGCCAGCAGTCCAGGATCGCAGGGCGGCATTCAGTACTTC
d_call: .; v_call: TRBV5-5; clone_size: .; j_call: TRBJ2-1; cdr3_aa: CASSFEGGYNEQFF; cdr3_nt: TGTGCCAGCAGCTTCGAAGGGGGATACAATGAGCAGTTCTTC
d_call: .; v_call: TRBV7-9; clone_size: .; j_call: TRBJ1-6; cdr3_aa: CASSLSQGHLSPLHF; cdr3_nt: TGTGCCAGCAGCTTATCCCAGGGACACCTTTCACCCCTCCACTTT
d_call: TRBD1; v_call: TRBV4-3; clone_size: .; j_call: TRBJ2-1; cdr3_aa: CASSRQGPSSYNEQFF; cdr3_nt: TGCGCCAGCAGCCGACAGGGCCCGAGCTCCTACAATGAGCAGTTCTTC